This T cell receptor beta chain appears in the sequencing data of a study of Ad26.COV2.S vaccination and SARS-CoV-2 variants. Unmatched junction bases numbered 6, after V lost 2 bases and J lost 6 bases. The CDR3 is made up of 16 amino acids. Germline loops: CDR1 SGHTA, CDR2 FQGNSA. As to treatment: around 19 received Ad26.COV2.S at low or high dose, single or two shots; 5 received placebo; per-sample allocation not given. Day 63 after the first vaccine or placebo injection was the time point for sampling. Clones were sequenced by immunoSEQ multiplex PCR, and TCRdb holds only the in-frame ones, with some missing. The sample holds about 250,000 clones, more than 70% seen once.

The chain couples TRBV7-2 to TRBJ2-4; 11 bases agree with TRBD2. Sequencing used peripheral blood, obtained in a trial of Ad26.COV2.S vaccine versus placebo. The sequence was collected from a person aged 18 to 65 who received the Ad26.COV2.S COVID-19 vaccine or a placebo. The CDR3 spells CASSLIAGGPGNIQYF. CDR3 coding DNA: TGTGCCAGCAGCTTAATAGCGGGGGGGCCGGGAAACATTCAGTACTTC.